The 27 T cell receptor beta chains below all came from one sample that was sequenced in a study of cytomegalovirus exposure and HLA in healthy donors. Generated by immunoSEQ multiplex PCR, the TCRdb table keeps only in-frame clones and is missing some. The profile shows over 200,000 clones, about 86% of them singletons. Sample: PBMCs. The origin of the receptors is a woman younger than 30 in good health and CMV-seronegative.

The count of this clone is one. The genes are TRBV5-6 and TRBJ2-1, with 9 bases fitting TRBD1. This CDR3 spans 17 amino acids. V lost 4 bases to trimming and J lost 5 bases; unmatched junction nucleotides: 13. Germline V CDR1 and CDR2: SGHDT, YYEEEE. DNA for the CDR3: TGTGCCAGCAGCGGGTACGGACAGGGGTATCGGAACAATGAGCAGTTCTTC. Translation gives CASSGYGQGYRNNEQFF.

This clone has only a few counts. In nucleotides, the CDR3 is TGTGCCAGCAGCTTAAGGGACAGCACTGAAGCTTTCTTT. It specifies CASSLRDSTEAFF. This chain links TRBV7-9 with TRBJ1-1, with 7 bases lining up with TRBD1. This CDR3 spans 13 amino acids. V lost 2 bases, J lost 4 bases, and 1 base stayed unmatched. Germline CDR1 and CDR2: SEHNR and FQNEAQ (reference sequence).

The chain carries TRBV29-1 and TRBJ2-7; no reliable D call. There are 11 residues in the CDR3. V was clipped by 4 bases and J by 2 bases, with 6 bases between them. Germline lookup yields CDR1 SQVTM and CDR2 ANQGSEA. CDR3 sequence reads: CSVGHAYEQYF. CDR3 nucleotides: TGCAGCGTTGGACACGCCTACGAGCAGTACTTC.

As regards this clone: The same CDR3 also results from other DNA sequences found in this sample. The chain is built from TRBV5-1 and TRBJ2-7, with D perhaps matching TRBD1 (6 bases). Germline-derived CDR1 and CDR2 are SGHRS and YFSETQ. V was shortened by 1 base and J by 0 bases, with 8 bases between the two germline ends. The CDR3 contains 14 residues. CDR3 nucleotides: TGCGCCAGCAGCTTGCAGGGGTCCTCCTACGAGCAGTACTTC. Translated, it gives CASSLQGSSYEQYF.

The DNA of the CDR3 is TGTGCCAGCAGCCCCCGTGGGGAGGGGACCGGGGAGCTGTTTTTT. It codes for CASSPRGEGTGELFF. The chain couples TRBV4-2 to TRBJ2-2; the match to TRBD2 covers 7 bases. CDR1 LGHNA and CDR2 YNFKEQ come from the germline V gene. V lost 4 bases, J lost 5 bases, and 7 bases stayed unmatched. The CDR3 is made up of 15 amino acids.

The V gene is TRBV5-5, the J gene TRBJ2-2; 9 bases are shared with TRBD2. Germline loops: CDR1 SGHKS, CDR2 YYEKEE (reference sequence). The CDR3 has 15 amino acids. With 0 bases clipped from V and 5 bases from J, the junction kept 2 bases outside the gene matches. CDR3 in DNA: TGTGCCAGCAGCTTGGGGCTAGCGGGGACCGGGGAGCTGTTTTTT. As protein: CASSLGLAGTGELFF.

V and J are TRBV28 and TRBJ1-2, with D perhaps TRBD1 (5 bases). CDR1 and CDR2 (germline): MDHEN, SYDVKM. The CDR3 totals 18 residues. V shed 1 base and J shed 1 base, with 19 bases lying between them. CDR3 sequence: CASSLYVDRTRDNYGYTF. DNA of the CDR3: TGTGCCAGCAGTTTATATGTCGACCGAACCAGGGATAACTATGGCTACACCTTC.

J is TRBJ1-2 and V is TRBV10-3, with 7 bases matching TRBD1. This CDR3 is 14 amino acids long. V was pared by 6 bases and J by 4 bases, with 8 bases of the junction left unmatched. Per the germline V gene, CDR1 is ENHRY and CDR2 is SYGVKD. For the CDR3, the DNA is TGTGCCATCAGCAAATCCCGGGACAGCTATGGCTACACCTTC. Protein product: CAISKSRDSYGYTF.

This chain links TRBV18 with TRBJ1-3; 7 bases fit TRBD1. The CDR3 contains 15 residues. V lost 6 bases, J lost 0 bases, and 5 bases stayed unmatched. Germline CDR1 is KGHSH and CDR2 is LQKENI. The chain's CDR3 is CASSGTVLSGNTIYF. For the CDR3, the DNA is TGTGCCAGCTCGGGGACAGTTCTCTCTGGAAACACCATATATTTT.

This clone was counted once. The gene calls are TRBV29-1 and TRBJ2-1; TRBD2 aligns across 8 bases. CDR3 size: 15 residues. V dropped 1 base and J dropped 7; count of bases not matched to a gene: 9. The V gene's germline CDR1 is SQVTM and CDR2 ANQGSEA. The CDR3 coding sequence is TGCAGCGTTGAAGGGCTAGCGGGCCTAACGAATGAGCAGTTCTTC. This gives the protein CSVEGLAGLTNEQFF.

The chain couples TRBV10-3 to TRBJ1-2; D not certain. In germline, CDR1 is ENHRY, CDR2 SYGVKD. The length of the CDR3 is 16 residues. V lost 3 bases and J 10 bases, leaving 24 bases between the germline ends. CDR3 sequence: CAISDGGRGWLAFYTF. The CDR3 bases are TGTGCCATCAGTGACGGTGGGAGAGGCTGGCTCGCCTTCTACACCTTC.

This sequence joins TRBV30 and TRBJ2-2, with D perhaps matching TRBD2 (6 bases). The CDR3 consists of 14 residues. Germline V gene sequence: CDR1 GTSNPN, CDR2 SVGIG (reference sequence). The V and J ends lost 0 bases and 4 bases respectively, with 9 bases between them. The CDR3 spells CAWSVGGATGELFF. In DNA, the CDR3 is TGTGCCTGGAGTGTAGGCGGGGCCACCGGGGAGCTGTTTTTT.

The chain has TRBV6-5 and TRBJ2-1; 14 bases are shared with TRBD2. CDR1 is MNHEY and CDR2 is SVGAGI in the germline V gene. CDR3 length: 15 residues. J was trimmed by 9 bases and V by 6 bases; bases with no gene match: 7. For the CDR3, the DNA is TGTGCCAGCAGCGCGGGACTAGCGGGAGTCAGTGAGCAGTTCTTC. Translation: CASSAGLAGVSEQFF.

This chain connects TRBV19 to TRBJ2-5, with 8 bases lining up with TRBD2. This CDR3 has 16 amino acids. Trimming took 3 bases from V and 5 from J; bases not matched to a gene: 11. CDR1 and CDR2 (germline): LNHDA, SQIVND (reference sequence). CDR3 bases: TGTGCCAGTAGTATCGGGCTAGCGGGCGTCGTCGAGACCCAGTACTTC. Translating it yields CASSIGLAGVVETQYF.

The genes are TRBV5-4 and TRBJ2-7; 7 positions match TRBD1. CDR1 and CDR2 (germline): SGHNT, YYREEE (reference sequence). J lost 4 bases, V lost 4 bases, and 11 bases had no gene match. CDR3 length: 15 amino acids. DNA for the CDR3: TGTGCCAGCAGCGGCCCCGGGACAGACCTATACGAGCAGTACTTC. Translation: CASSGPGTDLYEQYF.

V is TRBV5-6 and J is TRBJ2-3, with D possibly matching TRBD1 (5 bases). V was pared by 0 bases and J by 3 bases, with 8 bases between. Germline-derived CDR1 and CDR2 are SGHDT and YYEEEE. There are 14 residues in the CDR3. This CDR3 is CASSLAPGTDTQYF. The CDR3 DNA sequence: TGTGCCAGCAGCTTGGCCCCAGGGACAGATACGCAGTATTTT.

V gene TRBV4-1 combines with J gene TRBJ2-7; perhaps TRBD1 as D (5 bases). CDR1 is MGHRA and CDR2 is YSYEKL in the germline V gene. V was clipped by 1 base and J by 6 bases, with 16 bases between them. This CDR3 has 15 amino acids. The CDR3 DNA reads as TGCGCCAGCAGCCAAGGGTTCAGGGTCGTGGGCGAGCAGTACTTC. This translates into CASSQGFRVVGEQYF.

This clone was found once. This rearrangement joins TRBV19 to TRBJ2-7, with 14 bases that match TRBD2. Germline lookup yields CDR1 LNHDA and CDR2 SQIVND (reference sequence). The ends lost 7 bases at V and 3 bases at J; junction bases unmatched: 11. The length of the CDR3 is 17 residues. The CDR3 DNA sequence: TGTGCCAGTAATTCCGGGACTAGCGGGAGAGGCGGCTACGAGCAGTACTTC. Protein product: CASNSGTSGRGGYEQYF.

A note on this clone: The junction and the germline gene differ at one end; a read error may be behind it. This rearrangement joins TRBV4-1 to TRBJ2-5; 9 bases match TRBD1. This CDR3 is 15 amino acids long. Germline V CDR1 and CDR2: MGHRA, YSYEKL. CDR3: CASSHGDRDQETQYF. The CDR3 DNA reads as TGCGCCAGCAGCCACGGGGACAGGGACCAGGAGACCCAGTACTTC.

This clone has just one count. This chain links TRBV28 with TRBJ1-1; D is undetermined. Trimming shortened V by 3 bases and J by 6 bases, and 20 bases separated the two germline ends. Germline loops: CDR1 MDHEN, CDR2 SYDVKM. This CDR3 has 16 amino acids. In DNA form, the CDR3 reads TGTGCCAGCAGTTTGACGGCGGTCCCTGGTTGGGCTGAAGCTTTCTTT. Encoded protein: CASSLTAVPGWAEAFF.

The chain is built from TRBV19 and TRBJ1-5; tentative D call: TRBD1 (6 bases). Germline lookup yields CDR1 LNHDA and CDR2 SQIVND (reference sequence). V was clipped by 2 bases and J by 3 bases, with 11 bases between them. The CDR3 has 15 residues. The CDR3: CASSITGTVNQPQHF. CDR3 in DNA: TGTGCCAGTAGTATAACAGGGACCGTCAATCAGCCCCAGCATTTT.

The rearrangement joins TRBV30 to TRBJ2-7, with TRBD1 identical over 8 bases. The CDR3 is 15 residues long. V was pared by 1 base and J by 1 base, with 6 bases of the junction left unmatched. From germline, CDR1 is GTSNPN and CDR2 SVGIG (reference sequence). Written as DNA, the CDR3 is TGTGCCTGGAGTGCCGCAGGGGGCGGGTCCTACGAGCAGTACTTC. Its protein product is CAWSAAGGGSYEQYF.

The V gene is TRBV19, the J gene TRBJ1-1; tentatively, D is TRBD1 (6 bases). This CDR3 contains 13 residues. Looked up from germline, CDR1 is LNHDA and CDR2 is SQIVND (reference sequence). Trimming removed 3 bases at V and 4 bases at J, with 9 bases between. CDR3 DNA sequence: TGTGCCAGTAGTATGTTGGGGGCCACTGAAGCTTTCTTT. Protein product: CASSMLGATEAFF.

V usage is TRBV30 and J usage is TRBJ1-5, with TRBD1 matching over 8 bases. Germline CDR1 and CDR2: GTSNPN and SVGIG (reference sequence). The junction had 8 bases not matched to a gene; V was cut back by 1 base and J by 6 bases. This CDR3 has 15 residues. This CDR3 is CAWSADRGWSQPQHF. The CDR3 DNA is TGTGCCTGGAGTGCCGACAGGGGATGGAGTCAGCCCCAGCATTTT.

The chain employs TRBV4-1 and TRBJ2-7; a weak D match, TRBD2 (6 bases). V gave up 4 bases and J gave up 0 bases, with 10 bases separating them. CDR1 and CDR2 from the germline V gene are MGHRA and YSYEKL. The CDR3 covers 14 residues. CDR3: CASSLGTHSYEQYF. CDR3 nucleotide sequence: TGCGCCAGCAGCCTGGGGACTCACTCCTACGAGCAGTACTTC.

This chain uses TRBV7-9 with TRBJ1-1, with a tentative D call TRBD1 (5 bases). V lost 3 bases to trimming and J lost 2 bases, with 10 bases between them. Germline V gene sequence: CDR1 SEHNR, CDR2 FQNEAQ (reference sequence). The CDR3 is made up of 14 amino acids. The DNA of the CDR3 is TGTGCCAGCAGCTTTGGAGGGGCAAACACTGAAGCTTTCTTT. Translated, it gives CASSFGGANTEAFF.

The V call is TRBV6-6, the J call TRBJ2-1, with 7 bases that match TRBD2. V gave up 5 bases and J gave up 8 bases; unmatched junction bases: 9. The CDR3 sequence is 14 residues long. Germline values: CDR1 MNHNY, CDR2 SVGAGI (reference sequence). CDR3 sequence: CASSTRGGEDEQFF. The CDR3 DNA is TGTGCCAGCAGTACTCGTGGGGGGGAAGATGAGCAGTTCTTC.